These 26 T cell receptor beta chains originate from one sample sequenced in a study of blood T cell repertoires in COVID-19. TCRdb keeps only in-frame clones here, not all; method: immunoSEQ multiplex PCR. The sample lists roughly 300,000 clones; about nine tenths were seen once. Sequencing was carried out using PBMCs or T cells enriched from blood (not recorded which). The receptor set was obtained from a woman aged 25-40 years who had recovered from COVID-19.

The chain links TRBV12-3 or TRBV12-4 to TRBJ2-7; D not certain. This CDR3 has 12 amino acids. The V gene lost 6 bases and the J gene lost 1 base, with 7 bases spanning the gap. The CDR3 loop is CASRSGSYEQYF. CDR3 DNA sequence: TGTGCCAGCAGATCCGGTTCCTACGAGCAGTACTTC.

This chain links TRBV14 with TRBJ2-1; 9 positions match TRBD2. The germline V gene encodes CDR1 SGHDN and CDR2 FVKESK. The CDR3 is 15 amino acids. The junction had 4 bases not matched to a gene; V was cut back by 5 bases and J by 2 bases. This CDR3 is CASSKTSGPYNEQFF. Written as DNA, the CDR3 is TGTGCCAGCAGCAAGACTAGCGGTCCCTACAATGAGCAGTTCTTC.

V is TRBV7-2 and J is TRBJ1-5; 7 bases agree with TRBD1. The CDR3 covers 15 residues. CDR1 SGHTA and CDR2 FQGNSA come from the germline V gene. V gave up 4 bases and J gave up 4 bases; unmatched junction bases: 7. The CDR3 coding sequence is TGTGCCAGCAGCTGGGCCCGGGACAGAAATCAGCCCCAGCATTTT. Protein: CASSWARDRNQPQHF.

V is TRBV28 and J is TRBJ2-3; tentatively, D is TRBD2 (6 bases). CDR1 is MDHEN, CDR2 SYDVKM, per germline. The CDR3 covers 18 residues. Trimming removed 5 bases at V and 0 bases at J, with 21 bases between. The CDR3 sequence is CASSLAGQGGVSTDTQYF. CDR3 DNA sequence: TGTGCCAGCAGTCTGGCCGGGCAGGGAGGTGTGAGCACAGATACGCAGTATTTT.

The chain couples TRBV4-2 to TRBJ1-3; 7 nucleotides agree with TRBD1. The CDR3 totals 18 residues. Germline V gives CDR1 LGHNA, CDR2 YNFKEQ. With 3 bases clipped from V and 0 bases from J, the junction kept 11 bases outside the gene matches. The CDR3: CASSQIVDREDSGNTIYF. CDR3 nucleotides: TGTGCCAGCAGCCAGATAGTAGACAGGGAAGACTCTGGAAACACCATATATTTT.

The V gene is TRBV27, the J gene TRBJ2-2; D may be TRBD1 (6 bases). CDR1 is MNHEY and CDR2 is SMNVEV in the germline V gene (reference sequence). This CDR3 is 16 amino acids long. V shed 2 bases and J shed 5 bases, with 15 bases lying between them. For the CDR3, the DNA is TGTGCCAGCAGTTTAATTCAGGGGTTAGGGACCGGGGAGCTGTTTTTT. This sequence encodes CASSLIQGLGTGELFF.

CDR3 bases: TGTGCCAGCAGCTTGACGACAGTCACAGATACGCAGTATTTT. It encodes CASSLTTVTDTQYF. The chain carries TRBV5-5 and TRBJ2-3; possibly TRBD1 for D (5 bases). Germline V gives CDR1 SGHKS, CDR2 YYEKEE (reference sequence). Trimming pared 1 base from V and 2 bases from J, leaving 8 bases between. The CDR3 runs to 14 residues.

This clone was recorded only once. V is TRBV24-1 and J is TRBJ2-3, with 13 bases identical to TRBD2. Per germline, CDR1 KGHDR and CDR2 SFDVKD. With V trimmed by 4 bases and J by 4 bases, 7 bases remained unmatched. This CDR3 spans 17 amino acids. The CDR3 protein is CATSDLGLAGRPDTQYF. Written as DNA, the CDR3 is TGTGCCACCAGTGACCTGGGACTAGCGGGAAGGCCAGATACGCAGTATTTT.

CDR3 loop: CASRDDRGNEKLFF. Here the CDR3 DNA reads TGTGCCAGCAGAGATGACAGGGGTAACGAAAAACTGTTTTTT. This chain joins TRBV25-1 and TRBJ1-4; the match to TRBD1 covers 8 bases. Germline V gene lookup returns CDR1 MGHDK and CDR2 SYGVNS. The CDR3 consists of 14 residues. V was pared by 6 bases and J by 8 bases, with 8 bases of the junction left unmatched.

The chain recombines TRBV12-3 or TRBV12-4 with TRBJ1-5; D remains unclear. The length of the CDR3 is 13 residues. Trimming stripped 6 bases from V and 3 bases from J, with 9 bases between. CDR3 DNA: TGTGCCAGCAGCGAGTGGTCCAATCAGCCCCAGCATTTT. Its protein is CASSEWSNQPQHF.

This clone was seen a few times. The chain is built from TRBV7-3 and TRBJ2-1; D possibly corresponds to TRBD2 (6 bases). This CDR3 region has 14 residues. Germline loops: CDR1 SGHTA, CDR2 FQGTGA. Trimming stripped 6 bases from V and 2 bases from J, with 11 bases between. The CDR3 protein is CASSPGLPYNEQFF. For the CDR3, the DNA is TGTGCCAGCAGTCCGGGACTCCCCTACAATGAGCAGTTCTTC.

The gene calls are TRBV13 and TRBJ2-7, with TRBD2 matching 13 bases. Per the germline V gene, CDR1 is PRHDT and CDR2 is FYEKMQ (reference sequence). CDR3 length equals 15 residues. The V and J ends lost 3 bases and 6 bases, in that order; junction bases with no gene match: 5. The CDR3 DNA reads TGTGCCAGCAGCTTGAGGACTAGCGGGGGTGGCGAGCAGTACTTC. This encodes CASSLRTSGGGEQYF.

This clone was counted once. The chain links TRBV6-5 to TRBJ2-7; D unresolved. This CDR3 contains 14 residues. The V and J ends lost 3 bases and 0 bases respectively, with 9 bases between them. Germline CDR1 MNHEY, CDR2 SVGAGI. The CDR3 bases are TGTGCCAGCAGTTATTTTAGGAGCTCCTACGAGCAGTACTTC. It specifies CASSYFRSSYEQYF.

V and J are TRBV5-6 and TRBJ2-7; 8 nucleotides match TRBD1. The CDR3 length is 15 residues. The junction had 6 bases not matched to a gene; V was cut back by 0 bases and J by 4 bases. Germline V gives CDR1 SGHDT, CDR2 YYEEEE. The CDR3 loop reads CASSLAGQGHYEQYF. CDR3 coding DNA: TGTGCCAGCAGCTTGGCCGGACAGGGTCATTACGAGCAGTACTTC.

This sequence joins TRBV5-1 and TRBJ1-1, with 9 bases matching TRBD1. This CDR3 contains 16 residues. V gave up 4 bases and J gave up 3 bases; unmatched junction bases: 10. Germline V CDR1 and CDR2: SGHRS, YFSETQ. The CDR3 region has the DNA TGCGCCAGCAGCCCTGGGACAGGGCCTAGGGACACTGAAGCTTTCTTT. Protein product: CASSPGTGPRDTEAFF. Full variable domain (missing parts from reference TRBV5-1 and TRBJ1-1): KAGVTQTPRYLIKTRGQQVTLSCSPISGHRSVSWYQQTPGQGLQFLFEYFSETQRNKGNFPGRFSGRQFSNSRSEMNVSTLELGDSALYLCASSPGTGPRDTEAFFGQGTRLTVV.

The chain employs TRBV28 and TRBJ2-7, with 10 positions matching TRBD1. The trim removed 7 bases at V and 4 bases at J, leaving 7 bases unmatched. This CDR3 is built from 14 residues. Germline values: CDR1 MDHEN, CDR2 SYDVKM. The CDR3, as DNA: TGTGCCAGCAACCTGGGGGACAGGGGATACGAGCAGTACTTC. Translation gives CASNLGDRGYEQYF.

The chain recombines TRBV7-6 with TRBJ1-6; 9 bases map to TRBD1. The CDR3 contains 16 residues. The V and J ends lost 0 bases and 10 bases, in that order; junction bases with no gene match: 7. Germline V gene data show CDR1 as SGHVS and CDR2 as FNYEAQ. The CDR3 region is CASSLAGDRVGSPLHF. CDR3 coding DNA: TGTGCCAGCAGCTTAGCGGGGGACAGGGTGGGATCACCCCTCCACTTT.

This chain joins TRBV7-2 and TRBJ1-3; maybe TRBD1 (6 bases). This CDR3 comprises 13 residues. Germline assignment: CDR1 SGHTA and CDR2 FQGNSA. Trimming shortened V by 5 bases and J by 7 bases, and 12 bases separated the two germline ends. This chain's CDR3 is CASSVRGLNTIYF. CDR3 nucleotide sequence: TGTGCCAGCAGCGTCAGGGGTTTGAACACCATATATTTT.

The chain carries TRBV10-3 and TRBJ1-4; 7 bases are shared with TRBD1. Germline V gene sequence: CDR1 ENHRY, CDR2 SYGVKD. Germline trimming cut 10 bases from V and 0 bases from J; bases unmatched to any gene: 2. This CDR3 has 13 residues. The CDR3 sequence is CATQGATNEKLFF. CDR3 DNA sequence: TGTGCCACCCAGGGGGCAACTAATGAAAAACTGTTTTTT.

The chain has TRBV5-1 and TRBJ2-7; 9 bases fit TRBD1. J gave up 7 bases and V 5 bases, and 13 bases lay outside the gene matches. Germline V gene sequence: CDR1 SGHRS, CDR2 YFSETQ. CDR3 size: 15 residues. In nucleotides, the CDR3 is TGCGCCAGCAGGTTGCCGGGACAGGGAAGAGTAGAGCAGTACTTC. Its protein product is CASRLPGQGRVEQYF.

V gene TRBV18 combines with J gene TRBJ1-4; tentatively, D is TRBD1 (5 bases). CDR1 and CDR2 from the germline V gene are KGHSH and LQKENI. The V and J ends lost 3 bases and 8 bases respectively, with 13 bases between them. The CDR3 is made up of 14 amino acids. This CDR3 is CASSPSGSIEKLFF. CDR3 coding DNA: TGTGCCAGCTCACCGTCAGGGTCCATAGAAAAACTGTTTTTT.

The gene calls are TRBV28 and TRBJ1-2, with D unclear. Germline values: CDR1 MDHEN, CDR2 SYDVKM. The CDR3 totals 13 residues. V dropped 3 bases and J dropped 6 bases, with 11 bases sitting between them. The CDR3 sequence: CASSLLTYNGYTF. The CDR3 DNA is TGTGCCAGCAGTTTGTTGACTTATAATGGCTACACCTTC.

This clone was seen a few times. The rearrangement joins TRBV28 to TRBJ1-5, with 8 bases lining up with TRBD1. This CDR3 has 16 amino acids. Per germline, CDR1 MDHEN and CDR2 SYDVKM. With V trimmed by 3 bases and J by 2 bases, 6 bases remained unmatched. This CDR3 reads CASSFWQGAGNQPQHF. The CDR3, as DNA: TGTGCCAGCAGTTTCTGGCAGGGGGCTGGCAATCAGCCCCAGCATTTT.

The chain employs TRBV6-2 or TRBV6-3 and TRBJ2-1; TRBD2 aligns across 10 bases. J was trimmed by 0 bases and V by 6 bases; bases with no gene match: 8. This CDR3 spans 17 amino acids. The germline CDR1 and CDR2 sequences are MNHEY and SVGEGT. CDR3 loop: CASSHGLAAFSYNEQFF. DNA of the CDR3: TGTGCCAGCAGCCATGGACTAGCGGCATTCTCCTACAATGAGCAGTTCTTC.

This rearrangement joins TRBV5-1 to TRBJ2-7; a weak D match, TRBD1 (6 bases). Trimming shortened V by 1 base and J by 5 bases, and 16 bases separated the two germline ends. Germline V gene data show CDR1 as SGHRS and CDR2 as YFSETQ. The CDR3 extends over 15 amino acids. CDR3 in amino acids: CASSLIPGQFHEQYF. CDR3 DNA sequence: TGCGCCAGCAGCTTGATCCCCGGACAGTTCCACGAGCAGTACTTC.

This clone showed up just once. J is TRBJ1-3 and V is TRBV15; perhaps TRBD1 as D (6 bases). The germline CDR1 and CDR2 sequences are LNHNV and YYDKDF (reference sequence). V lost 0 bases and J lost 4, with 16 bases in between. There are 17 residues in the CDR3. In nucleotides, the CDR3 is TGTGCCACCAGCAGAGACCTCAAAGGACAGTCGGGAAACACCATATATTTT. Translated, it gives CATSRDLKGQSGNTIYF.